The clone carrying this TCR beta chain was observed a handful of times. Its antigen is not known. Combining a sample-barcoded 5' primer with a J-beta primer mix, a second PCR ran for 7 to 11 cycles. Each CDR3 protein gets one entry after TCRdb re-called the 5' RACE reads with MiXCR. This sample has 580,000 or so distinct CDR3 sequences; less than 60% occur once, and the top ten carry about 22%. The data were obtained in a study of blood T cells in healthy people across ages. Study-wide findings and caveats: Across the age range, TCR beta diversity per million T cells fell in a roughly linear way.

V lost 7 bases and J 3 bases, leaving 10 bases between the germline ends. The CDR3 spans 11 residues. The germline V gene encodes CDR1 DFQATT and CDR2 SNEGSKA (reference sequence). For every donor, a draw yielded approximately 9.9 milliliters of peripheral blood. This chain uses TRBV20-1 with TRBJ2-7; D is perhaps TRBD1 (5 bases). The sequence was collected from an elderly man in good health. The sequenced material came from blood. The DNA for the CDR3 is TGCAGTGTCCGGCAGGGCTACGAGCAGTACTTC. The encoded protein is CSVRQGYEQYF.